This TCR beta chain was retrieved from a study of a mutant IDH1 vaccine in newly diagnosed glioma. The CDR3 is made up of 14 amino acids. The germline gives CDR1 SGHTA, CDR2 FQGNSA. The V end lost 7 bases, the J end lost 1 base, and 13 bases lay between the germline ends. Time point given: week 47, end of study. Vaccine doses each comprised 300 ug of mutant IDH1 20-mer peptide, with topical imiquimod. As to this clone: Its cognate antigen is unknown.

The protocol was immunoSEQ multiplex PCR, while the TCRdb copy is restricted to in-frame clones and leaves out a portion. The sample carries tens of thousands of clones, 82% recorded once. The sequence derives from a man younger than 35 with glioma. Some clones in this sample may be carry-over from other donors' samples. The material sequenced was PBMCs, taken from a glioma patient whose treatment included an IDH1 peptide vaccine. The chain combines TRBV7-2 with TRBJ1-1, with D perhaps TRBD1 (5 bases). CDR3 region: CASTPGRENTEAFF. The CDR3 DNA follows: TGTGCCAGCACCCCAGGGAGGGAGAACACTGAAGCTTTCTTT.